A single sample is the source of the 31 T cell receptor beta chains below, sequenced in a study of blood T cell repertoires in COVID-19. Clones were sequenced by immunoSEQ multiplex PCR, and TCRdb holds only the in-frame ones, with some missing. The sample lists 300,000 or so clones; roughly 90% were seen once. Sample: PBMCs or T cells enriched from blood (not recorded which). The receptor set was obtained from a man aged 60 to 69 who had recovered from COVID-19.

The rearrangement uses TRBV12-3 or TRBV12-4 and TRBJ2-7; D is perhaps TRBD1 (5 bases). V was trimmed by 4 bases and J by 2 bases, leaving 9 bases between them. The CDR3 sequence is 13 residues long. CDR3 in DNA: TGTGCCAGCAGTTCCCCAGGGCCCTACGAGCAGTACTTC. Translated: CASSSPGPYEQYF.

The genes are TRBV7-2 and TRBJ1-2; 12 bases match TRBD1. CDR1 and CDR2 (germline): SGHTA, FQGNSA. Trimming removed 2 bases from V and 8 bases from J; junction bases left unmatched: 6. The CDR3 spans 15 residues. The CDR3, as DNA: TGTGCCAGCAGCTTAAGGGGACAGGGGGCGAAAGGCTACACCTTC. It translates to CASSLRGQGAKGYTF. The full variable domain, its missing parts supplied by reference TRBV7-2 and TRBJ1-2, is GAGVSQSPSNKVTEKGKDVELRCDPISGHTALYWYRQSLGQGLEFLIYFQGNSAPDKSGLPSDRFSAERTGGSVSTLTIQRTQQEDSAVYLCASSLRGQGAKGYTFGSGTRLTVV.

V is TRBV9 and J is TRBJ1-3; tentatively, D is TRBD1 (5 bases). Trimming left V 0 bases short and J 2 bases short, with 6 bases between. The CDR3 runs 14 residues. The germline V gene has CDR1 SGDLS and CDR2 YYNGEE. The CDR3 here is CASSVEGAGNTIYF. CDR3 DNA sequence: TGTGCCAGCAGCGTAGAAGGGGCTGGAAACACCATATATTTT.

This chain links TRBV13 with TRBJ1-2; D is uncertain. The CDR3 length is 13 residues. Germline lookup yields CDR1 PRHDT and CDR2 FYEKMQ (reference sequence). V gave up 7 bases and J gave up 3 bases, with 12 bases separating them. CDR3 in DNA: TGTGCCAGCACCGGGAGTTCGGACTATGGCTACACCTTC. The encoded protein is CASTGSSDYGYTF.

The chain carries TRBV12-3 or TRBV12-4 and TRBJ2-7; D call uncertain. V was pared by 3 bases and J by 7 bases, with 7 bases between. The CDR3 sequence is 11 residues long. CDR3: CASSFSREQYF. The CDR3, as DNA: TGTGCCAGCAGTTTTTCCCGGGAGCAGTACTTC.

This clone was seen only a few times. J is TRBJ1-3 and V is TRBV29-1; 11 bases align to TRBD1. The V gene end was trimmed by 3 bases and the J gene end by 1 base; junction bases not matched to a gene: 5. CDR3 size: 16 residues. Germline V lookup: CDR1 SQVTM, CDR2 ANQGSEA. The CDR3 DNA reads TGCAGCGTTGAGCGGACAGGGGGCTCGTCTGGAAACACCATATATTTT. It translates to CSVERTGGSSGNTIYF.

V is TRBV5-4 and J is TRBJ1-1; D is unresolved. This CDR3 has 14 residues. Trimming shortened V by 0 bases and J by 1 base, and 7 bases separated the two germline ends. Germline lookup yields CDR1 SGHNT and CDR2 YYREEE (reference sequence). The DNA of the CDR3 is TGTGCCAGCAGCTTGGCCTTAGCGAACACTGAAGCTTTCTTT. This codes for CASSLALANTEAFF.

CDR3 protein: CASSELWRGGPDTQYF. In DNA, the CDR3 is TGTGCCAGCAGTGAACTGTGGCGGGGGGGCCCTGATACGCAGTATTTT. The rearrangement joins TRBV6-1 to TRBJ2-3, with TRBD2 matching 9 bases. This CDR3 region has 16 residues. The V gene end was trimmed by 2 bases and the J gene end by 6 bases; junction bases not matched to a gene: 9. From germline, CDR1 is MNHNS and CDR2 SASEGT.

The rearrangement joins TRBV19 to TRBJ1-2, with 10 bases fitting TRBD1. CDR3 length: 16 amino acids. Trimming took 10 bases from V and 7 from J; bases not matched to a gene: 18. Germline CDR1 reads LNHDA; CDR2 reads SQIVND (reference sequence). The CDR3 loop reads CATLNRDRGLPGGYTF. The DNA for the CDR3 is TGTGCCACCCTAAACCGGGACAGGGGTCTTCCGGGTGGCTACACCTTC.

The chain links TRBV24-1 to TRBJ2-1, with 7 positions matching TRBD2. Germline V gene sequence: CDR1 KGHDR, CDR2 SFDVKD. J gave up 7 bases and V 6 bases, and 5 bases lay outside the gene matches. CDR3 size: 13 residues. The CDR3 nucleotides read TGTGCCACCAGTAGTCTAGCGGCAAATGAGCAGTTCTTC. It yields the protein CATSSLAANEQFF.

This sequence joins TRBV3-1 (or the pseudogene TRBV3-2) and TRBJ1-2, with 8 bases fitting TRBD1. Germline V lookup: CDR1 LGHDT, CDR2 YNNKEL (reference sequence). This CDR3 contains 15 residues. The junction had 9 bases not matched to a gene; V was cut back by 5 bases and J by 4 bases. CDR3 in DNA: TGTGCCAGCAGCGTCAGGGGACAGGCGCTCTATGGCTACACCTTC. Its protein is CASSVRGQALYGYTF.

Concerning this clone itself: The conserved phenylalanine or tryptophan normally closing the CDR3 is absent here, so this likely arose from a read error. No DNA is shown, since the ends of the CDR3 on it are uncertain; the CDR3 is the one TCRdb lists. This chain uses TRBV3-1 (or the pseudogene TRBV3-2) with TRBJ1-1; TRBD1 was called by the table and not checked on the DNA. The CDR3 adds up to 12 amino acids, both ends counted. CDR1 is LGHDT, CDR2 YNNKEL, per germline (reference sequence). CDR3: CASSLGTGKAVY.

This chain links TRBV29-1 with TRBJ2-7; 9 bases are a match to TRBD1. V lost 4 bases, J lost 3 bases, and 13 bases stayed unmatched. The CDR3 spans 16 residues. CDR1 is SQVTM and CDR2 is ANQGSEA in the germline V gene. The CDR3 region has the DNA TGCAGCGTTGCTTTACTGTCTGGGACAGGGTTCTACGAGCAGTACTTC. Amino acid sequence: CSVALLSGTGFYEQYF.

The genes are TRBV5-4 and TRBJ2-2; 9 bases align to TRBD2. Germline trimming cut 6 bases from V and 3 bases from J; bases unmatched to any gene: 3. The CDR3 contains 14 residues. Germline V gene sequence: CDR1 SGHNT, CDR2 YYREEE (reference sequence). The CDR3 sequence is CASKAGGHTGELFF. CDR3 coding DNA: TGTGCCAGCAAGGCGGGGGGGCACACCGGGGAGCTGTTTTTT.

The J gene is TRBJ2-1, the V gene TRBV7-3; TRBD2 matches 14 bases. Germline values: CDR1 SGHTA, CDR2 FQGTGA. Trimming cost V 5 bases and J 9 bases; bases outside gene matches: 12. The length of the CDR3 is 17 residues. The CDR3 spells CASSARLAGGPKGEQFF. CDR3 nucleotides: TGTGCCAGCAGCGCCAGACTAGCGGGGGGGCCTAAGGGTGAGCAGTTCTTC.

This chain links TRBV6-5 with TRBJ2-1, with 9 bases that match TRBD1. V lost 7 bases, J lost 7 bases, and 2 bases stayed unmatched. This CDR3 is built from 12 residues. Germline lookup yields CDR1 MNHEY and CDR2 SVGAGI. In DNA, the CDR3 is TGTGCCAGCAACAGGGGGCTTAATGAGCAGTTCTTC. Its translation: CASNRGLNEQFF.

This chain uses TRBV7-8 with TRBJ1-1; no clear D. Germline assignment: CDR1 SGHVS and CDR2 FQNEAQ. There are 12 residues in the CDR3. V gave up 5 bases and J gave up 10 bases, with 14 bases separating them. The CDR3 sequence is CASSLGSVGAFF. The CDR3 DNA reads as TGTGCCAGCAGCCTAGGATCCGTCGGAGCTTTCTTT.

This chain uses TRBV29-1 with TRBJ2-1, with 10 positions matching TRBD2. The junction had 5 bases not matched to a gene; V was cut back by 4 bases and J by 2 bases. The CDR3 sequence is 15 residues long. CDR1 is SQVTM, CDR2 ANQGSEA, per germline. The CDR3 region has the DNA TGCAGCGTTGTGACTAGCGGGCCTCCCTACAATGAGCAGTTCTTC. Translating gives CSVVTSGPPYNEQFF.

The chain's CDR3 is CASSVHRPSKNSISPLHF. Written as DNA, the CDR3 is TGTGCCAGCAGCGTCCATAGGCCGTCGAAGAACAGTATTTCACCCCTCCACTTT. V and J are TRBV7-2 and TRBJ1-6; D not resolved. This CDR3 comprises 18 residues. Germline V lookup: CDR1 SGHTA, CDR2 FQGNSA. V was trimmed by 5 bases and J by 9 bases, leaving 26 bases between them.

This clone was recorded once. The V gene is TRBV5-4, the J gene TRBJ2-7, with 7 bases fitting TRBD1. V was pared by 3 bases and J by 0 bases, with 6 bases of the junction left unmatched. Looked up from germline, CDR1 is SGHNT and CDR2 is YYREEE (reference sequence). The CDR3 totals 15 residues. Written as DNA, the CDR3 is TGTGCCAGCAGCTCAGACAGGGCAAGCTCCTACGAGCAGTACTTC. Protein product: CASSSDRASSYEQYF.

The chain combines TRBV18 with TRBJ1-2; perhaps TRBD1 as D (5 bases). V lost 3 bases and J lost 7, with 18 bases in between. There are 15 residues in the CDR3. CDR1 KGHSH and CDR2 LQKENI come from the germline V gene. The CDR3 coding sequence is TGTGCCAGCTCACCCCCCCAAATCAGGGCAGGTGGCTACACCTTC. Translation: CASSPPQIRAGGYTF.

The gene calls are TRBV9 and TRBJ1-6; TRBD1 might be the D (6 bases). This CDR3 comprises 15 residues. Looked up from germline, CDR1 is SGDLS and CDR2 is YYNGEE. Deletions cut 4 bases from V and 5 bases from J, with 13 bases between. CDR3: CASSPADSHNSPLHF. As DNA, the CDR3 is TGTGCCAGCAGCCCCGCGGACAGTCATAATTCACCCCTCCACTTT. The full variable domain, its missing parts supplied by reference TRBV9 and TRBJ1-6, is DSGVTQTPKHLITATGQRVTLRCSPRSGDLSVYWYQQSLDQGLQFLIQYYNGEERAKGNILERFSAQQFPDLHSELNLSSLELGDSALYFCASSPADSHNSPLHFGNGTRLTVT.

The V call is TRBV7-9, the J call TRBJ2-1; 7 bases align to TRBD2. Trimming took 8 bases from V and 5 from J; bases not matched to a gene: 12. The CDR3 loop spans 15 amino acids. Germline V CDR1 and CDR2: SEHNR, FQNEAQ (reference sequence). In DNA form, the CDR3 reads TGTGCCAGCCATTCGGTAGGCGGGAGTAACAATGAGCAGTTCTTC. Amino acid sequence: CASHSVGGSNNEQFF.

The V call is TRBV21-1, the J call TRBJ1-1; the D call TRBD1 from the table was never checked on the DNA. TRBV21-1 is assigned pseudogene status. CDR3 length: 19 residues. In nucleotides, the CDR3 is TGTGCCTCCTCTACCCTCGACAGGGGCTCACCTCGCGTGAACACTGAAGCTTTCTTT. This sequence encodes CASSTLDRGSPRVNTEAFF.

The CDR3: CASSLGQKNIQYF. The CDR3 bases are TGTGCCAGCAGCTTGGGGCAAAAAAACATTCAGTACTTC. This sequence joins TRBV5-6 and TRBJ2-4; D unclear. From germline, CDR1 is SGHDT and CDR2 YYEEEE. The CDR3 is 13 amino acids. The V and J ends lost 0 bases and 4 bases respectively, with 5 bases between them.

The DNA for the CDR3 is TGTGCCAGCAGTCCCGGGGGACTAGCTTACGAGCAGTACTTC. Its protein product is CASSPGGLAYEQYF. V usage is TRBV28 and J usage is TRBJ2-7; 9 bases are a match to TRBD2. V was pared by 5 bases and J by 4 bases, with 6 bases of the junction left unmatched. Germline V gene data show CDR1 as MDHEN and CDR2 as SYDVKM. The CDR3 loop spans 14 amino acids.

The chain links TRBV18 to TRBJ2-1; 11 bases agree with TRBD2. CDR3 length equals 17 residues. Trimming cost V 4 bases and J 4 bases; bases outside gene matches: 9. The germline V gene has CDR1 KGHSH and CDR2 LQKENI. The CDR3 DNA reads TGTGCCAGCTCACGATCGGGGCCTAGCGGGGGGTACAATGAGCAGTTCTTC. This encodes CASSRSGPSGGYNEQFF.

This sequence joins TRBV11-1 and TRBJ2-7; 13 positions agree with TRBD2. The CDR3 sequence is 16 residues long. The trim removed 5 bases at V and 2 bases at J, leaving 6 bases unmatched. The germline V gene has CDR1 SGHAT and CDR2 FQDESV (reference sequence). CDR3 region: CASSGGTSGVTYEQYF. The CDR3 DNA reads TGTGCCAGCAGCGGCGGGACTAGCGGGGTTACCTACGAGCAGTACTTC.

This chain links TRBV6-5 with TRBJ1-4; 7 bases agree with TRBD1. The CDR3 runs to 15 residues. V was clipped by 4 bases and J by 4 bases; unmatched bases: 6. Germline CDR1 MNHEY, CDR2 SVGAGI. This CDR3 reads CASSFQGGFNEKLFF. CDR3 DNA sequence: TGTGCCAGCAGTTTCCAGGGGGGATTTAATGAAAAACTGTTTTTT.

The V call is TRBV30, the J call TRBJ2-2; D might be TRBD2 (6 bases). CDR1 is GTSNPN and CDR2 is SVGIG in the germline V gene (reference sequence). The ends were cut back, 2 bases at V and 5 bases at J, with 12 bases in the middle. The length of the CDR3 is 14 residues. DNA of the CDR3: TGTGCCTGGAGTTCGGGGGTCGGTACCGGGGAGCTGTTTTTT. It translates to CAWSSGVGTGELFF.

The J gene is TRBJ1-5, the V gene TRBV3-1 (or the pseudogene TRBV3-2), with TRBD1 as a possible D gene (6 bases). The germline CDR1 and CDR2 sequences are LGHDT and YNNKEL (reference sequence). V was pared by 1 base and J by 2 bases, with 12 bases between. This CDR3 region has 16 residues. The CDR3 sequence: CASSQGGHVGNQPQHF. The DNA for the CDR3 is TGTGCCAGCAGCCAAGGGGGACATGTTGGCAATCAGCCCCAGCATTTT.